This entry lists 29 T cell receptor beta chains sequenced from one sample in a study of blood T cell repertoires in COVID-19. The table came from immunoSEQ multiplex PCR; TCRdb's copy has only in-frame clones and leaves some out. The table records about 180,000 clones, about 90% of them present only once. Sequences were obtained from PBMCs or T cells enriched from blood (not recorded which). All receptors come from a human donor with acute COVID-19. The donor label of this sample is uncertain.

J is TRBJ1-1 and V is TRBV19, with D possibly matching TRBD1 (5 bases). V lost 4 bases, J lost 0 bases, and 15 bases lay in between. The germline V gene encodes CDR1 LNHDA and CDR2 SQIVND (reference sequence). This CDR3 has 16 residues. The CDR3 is CASSNYRNRMNTEAFF. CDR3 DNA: TGTGCCAGTAGTAATTACAGGAACCGAATGAACACTGAAGCTTTCTTT.

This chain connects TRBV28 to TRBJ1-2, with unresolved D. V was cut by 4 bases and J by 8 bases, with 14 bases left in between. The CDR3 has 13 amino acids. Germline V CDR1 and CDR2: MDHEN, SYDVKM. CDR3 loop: CASSSELARGYTF. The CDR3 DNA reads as TGTGCCAGCAGTTCTGAGTTAGCTCGGGGCTACACCTTC.

This chain's CDR3 is CASSTRTGTYEQYF. The CDR3 DNA follows: TGTGCCAGCAGTACGCGGACAGGAACCTACGAGCAGTACTTC. The chain has TRBV6-2 or TRBV6-3 and TRBJ2-7, with 7 bases matching TRBD1. The germline gives CDR1 MNHEY, CDR2 SVGEGT. This CDR3 has 14 amino acids. V lost 5 bases, J lost 2 bases, and 6 bases stayed unmatched.

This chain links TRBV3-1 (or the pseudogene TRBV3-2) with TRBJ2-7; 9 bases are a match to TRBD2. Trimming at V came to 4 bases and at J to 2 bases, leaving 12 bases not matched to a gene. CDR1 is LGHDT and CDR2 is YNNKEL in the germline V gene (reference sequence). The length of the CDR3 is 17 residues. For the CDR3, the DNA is TGTGCCAGCAGCCGAATATTTTCCGGCGGGGGGGCCTACGAGCAGTACTTC. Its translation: CASSRIFSGGGAYEQYF.

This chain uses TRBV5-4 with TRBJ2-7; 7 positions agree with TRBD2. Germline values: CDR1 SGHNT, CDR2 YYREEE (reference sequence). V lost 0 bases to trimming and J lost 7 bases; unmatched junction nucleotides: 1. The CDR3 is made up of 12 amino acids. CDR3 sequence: CASSLVGGEQYF. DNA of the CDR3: TGTGCCAGCAGCTTGGTGGGGGGGGAGCAGTACTTC.

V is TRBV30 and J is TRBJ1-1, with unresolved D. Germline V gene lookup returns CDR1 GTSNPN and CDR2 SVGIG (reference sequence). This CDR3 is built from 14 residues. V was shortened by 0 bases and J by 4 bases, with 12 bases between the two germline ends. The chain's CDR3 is CAWSVGLPGTEAFF. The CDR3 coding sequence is TGTGCCTGGAGTGTTGGATTACCGGGCACTGAAGCTTTCTTT.

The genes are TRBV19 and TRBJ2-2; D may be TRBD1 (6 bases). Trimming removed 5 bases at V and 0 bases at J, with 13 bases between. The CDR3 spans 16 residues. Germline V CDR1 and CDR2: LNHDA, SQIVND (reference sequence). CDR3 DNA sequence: TGTGCCAGTAGTTCCCAGGGGACGGCGAACACCGGGGAGCTGTTTTTT. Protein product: CASSSQGTANTGELFF.

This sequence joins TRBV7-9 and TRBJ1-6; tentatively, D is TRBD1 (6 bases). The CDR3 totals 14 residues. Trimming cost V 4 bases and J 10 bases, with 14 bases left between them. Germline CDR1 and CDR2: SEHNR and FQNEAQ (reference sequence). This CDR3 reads CASSSQGEGSPLHF. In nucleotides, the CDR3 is TGTGCCAGCAGCTCACAGGGAGAAGGATCACCCCTCCACTTT.

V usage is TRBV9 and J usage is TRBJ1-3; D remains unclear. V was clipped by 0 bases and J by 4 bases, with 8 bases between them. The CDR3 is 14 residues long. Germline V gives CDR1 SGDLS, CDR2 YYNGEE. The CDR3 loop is CASSVAGIGNTIYF. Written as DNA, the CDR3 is TGTGCCAGCAGCGTAGCAGGTATAGGAAACACCATATATTTT.

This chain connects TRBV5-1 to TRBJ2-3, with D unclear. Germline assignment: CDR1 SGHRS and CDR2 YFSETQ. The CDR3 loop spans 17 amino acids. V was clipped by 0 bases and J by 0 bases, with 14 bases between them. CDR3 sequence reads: CASSLAPWQTSTDTQYF. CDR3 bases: TGCGCCAGCAGCTTGGCCCCCTGGCAGACTAGCACAGATACGCAGTATTTT.

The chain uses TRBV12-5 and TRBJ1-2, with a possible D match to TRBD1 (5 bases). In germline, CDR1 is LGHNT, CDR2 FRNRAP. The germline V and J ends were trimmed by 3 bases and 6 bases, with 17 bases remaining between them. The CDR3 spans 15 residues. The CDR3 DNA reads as TGTGCTAGTGGTTTCTCTCCGGGGGTACTAGATGGCTACACCTTC. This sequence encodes CASGFSPGVLDGYTF.

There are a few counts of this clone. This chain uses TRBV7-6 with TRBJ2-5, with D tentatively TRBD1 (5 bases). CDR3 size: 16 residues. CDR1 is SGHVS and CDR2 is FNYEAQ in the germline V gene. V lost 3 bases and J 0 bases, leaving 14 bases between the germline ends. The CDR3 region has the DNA TGTGCCAGCAGCTTGATTGAGACAGCGTACCAAGAGACCCAGTACTTC. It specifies CASSLIETAYQETQYF.

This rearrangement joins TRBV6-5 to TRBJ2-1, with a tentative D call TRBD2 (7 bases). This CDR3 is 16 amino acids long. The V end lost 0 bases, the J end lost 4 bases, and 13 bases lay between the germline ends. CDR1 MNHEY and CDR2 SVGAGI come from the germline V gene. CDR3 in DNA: TGTGCCAGCAGTTACTCGAGGGGGGGGGATTACAATGAGCAGTTCTTC. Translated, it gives CASSYSRGGDYNEQFF.

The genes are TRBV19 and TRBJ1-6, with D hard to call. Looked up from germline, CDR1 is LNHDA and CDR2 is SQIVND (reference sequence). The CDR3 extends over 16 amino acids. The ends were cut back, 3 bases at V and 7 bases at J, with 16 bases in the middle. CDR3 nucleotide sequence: TGTGCCAGTAGTATCCTCCCGGAGGGTGGCAATTCACCCCTCCACTTT. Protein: CASSILPEGGNSPLHF. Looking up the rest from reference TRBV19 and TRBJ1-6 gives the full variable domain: DGGITQSPKYLFRKEGQNVTLSCEQNLNHDAMYWYRQDPGQGLRLIYYSQIVNDFQKGDIAEGYSVSREKKESFPLTVTSAQKNPTAFYLCASSILPEGGNSPLHFGNGTRLTVT.

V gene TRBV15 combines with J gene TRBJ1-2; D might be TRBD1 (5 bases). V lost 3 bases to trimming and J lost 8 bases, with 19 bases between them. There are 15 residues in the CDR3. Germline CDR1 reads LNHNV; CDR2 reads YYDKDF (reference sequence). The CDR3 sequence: CATSSRVTTLGGYTF. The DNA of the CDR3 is TGTGCCACCAGCAGCAGGGTCACTACCTTGGGAGGCTACACCTTC.

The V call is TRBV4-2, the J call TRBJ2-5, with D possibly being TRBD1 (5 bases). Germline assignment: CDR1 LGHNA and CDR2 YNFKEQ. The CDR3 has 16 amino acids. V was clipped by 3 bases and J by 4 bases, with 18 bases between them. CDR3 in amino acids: CASSHARQVGAETQYF. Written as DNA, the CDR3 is TGTGCCAGCAGCCACGCCCGGCAGGTAGGGGCAGAGACCCAGTACTTC.

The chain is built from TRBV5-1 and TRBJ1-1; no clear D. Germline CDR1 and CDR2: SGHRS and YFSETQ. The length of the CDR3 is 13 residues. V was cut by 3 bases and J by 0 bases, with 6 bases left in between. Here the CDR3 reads CASSWRVNTEAFF. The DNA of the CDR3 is TGCGCCAGCAGCTGGAGGGTGAACACTGAAGCTTTCTTT. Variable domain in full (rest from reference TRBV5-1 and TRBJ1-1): KAGVTQTPRYLIKTRGQQVTLSCSPISGHRSVSWYQQTPGQGLQFLFEYFSETQRNKGNFPGRFSGRQFSNSRSEMNVSTLELGDSALYLCASSWRVNTEAFFGQGTRLTVV.

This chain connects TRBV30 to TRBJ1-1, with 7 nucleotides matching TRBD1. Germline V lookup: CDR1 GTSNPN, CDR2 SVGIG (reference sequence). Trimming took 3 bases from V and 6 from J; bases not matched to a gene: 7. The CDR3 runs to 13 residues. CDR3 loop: CAWSGQVGAEAFF. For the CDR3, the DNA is TGTGCCTGGAGCGGACAGGTTGGCGCTGAAGCTTTCTTT.

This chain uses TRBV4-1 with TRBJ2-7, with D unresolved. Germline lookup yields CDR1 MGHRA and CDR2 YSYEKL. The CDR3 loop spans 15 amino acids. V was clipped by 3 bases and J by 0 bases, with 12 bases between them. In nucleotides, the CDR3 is TGCGCCAGCAGCCATTCGGCGGTGAGCTCCTACGAGCAGTACTTC. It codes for CASSHSAVSSYEQYF.

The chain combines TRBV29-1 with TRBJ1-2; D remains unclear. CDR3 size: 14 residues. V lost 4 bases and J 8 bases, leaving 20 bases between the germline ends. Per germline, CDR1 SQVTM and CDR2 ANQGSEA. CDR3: CSVVPLDSNGGYTF. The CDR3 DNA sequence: TGCAGCGTTGTGCCCCTGGACTCAAATGGGGGCTACACCTTC. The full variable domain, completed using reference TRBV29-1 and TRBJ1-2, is SAVISQKPSRDICQRGTSLTIQCQVDSQVTMMFWYRQQPGQSLTLIATANQGSEATYESGFVIDKFPISRPNLTFSTLTVSNMSPEDSSIYLCSVVPLDSNGGYTFGSGTRLTVV.

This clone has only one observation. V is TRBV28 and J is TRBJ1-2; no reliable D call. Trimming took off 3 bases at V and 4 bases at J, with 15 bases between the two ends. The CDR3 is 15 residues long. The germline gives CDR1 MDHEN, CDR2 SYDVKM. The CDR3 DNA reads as TGTGCCAGCAGTTTGGGCACCCAGGTCCTCTATGGCTACACCTTC. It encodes CASSLGTQVLYGYTF.

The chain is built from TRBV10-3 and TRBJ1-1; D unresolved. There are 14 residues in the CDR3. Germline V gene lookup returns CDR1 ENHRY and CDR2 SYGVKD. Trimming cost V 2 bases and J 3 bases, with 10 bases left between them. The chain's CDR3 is CAISETDMDTEAFF. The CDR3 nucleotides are TGTGCCATCAGTGAGACAGACATGGACACTGAAGCTTTCTTT.

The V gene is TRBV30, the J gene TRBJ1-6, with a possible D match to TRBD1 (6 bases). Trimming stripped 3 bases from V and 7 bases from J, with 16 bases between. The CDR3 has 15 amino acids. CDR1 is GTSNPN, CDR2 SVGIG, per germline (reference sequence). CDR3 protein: CAWSLTGGSNSPLHF. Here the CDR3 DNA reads TGTGCCTGGAGCCTGACAGGCGGCTCGAATTCACCCCTCCACTTT.

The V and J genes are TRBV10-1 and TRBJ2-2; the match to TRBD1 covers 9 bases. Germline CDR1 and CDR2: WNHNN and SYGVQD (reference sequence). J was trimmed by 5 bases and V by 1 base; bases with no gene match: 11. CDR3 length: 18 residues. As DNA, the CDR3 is TGCGCCAGCAGTGAGTACCGCCGGGACAGGGCGGTGACCGGGGAGCTGTTTTTT. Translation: CASSEYRRDRAVTGELFF.

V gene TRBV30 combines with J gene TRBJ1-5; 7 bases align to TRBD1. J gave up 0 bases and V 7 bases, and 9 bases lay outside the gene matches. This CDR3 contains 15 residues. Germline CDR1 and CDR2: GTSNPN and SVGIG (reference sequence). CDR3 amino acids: CAFARGRGSNQPQHF. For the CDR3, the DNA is TGTGCCTTTGCGAGGGGGCGAGGTAGCAATCAGCCCCAGCATTTT.

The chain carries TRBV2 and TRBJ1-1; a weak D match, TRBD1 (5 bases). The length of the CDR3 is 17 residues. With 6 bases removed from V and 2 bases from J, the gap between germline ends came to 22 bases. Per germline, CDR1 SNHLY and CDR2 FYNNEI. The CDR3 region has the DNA TGTGCCAGCAGACCCGGGGGACTTATCCGAATTAACACTGAAGCTTTCTTT. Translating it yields CASRPGGLIRINTEAFF. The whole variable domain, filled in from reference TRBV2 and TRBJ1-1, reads EPEVTQTPSHQVTQMGQEVILRCVPISNHLYFYWYRQILGQKVEFLVSFYNNEISEKSEIFDDQFSVERPDGSNFTLKIRSTKLEDSAMYFCASRPGGLIRINTEAFFGQGTRLTVV.

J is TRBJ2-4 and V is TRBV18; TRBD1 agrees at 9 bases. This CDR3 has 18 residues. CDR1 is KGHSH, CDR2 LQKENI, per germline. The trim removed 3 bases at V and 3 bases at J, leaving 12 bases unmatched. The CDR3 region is CASSPNPGTGLVKNIQYF. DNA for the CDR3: TGTGCCAGCTCACCTAATCCCGGGACAGGGTTAGTCAAAAACATTCAGTACTTC. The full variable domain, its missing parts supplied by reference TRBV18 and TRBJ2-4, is NAGVMQNPRHLVRRRGQEARLRCSPMKGHSHVYWYRQLPEEGLKFMVYLQKENIIDESGMPKERFSAEFPKEGPSILRIQQVVRGDSAAYFCASSPNPGTGLVKNIQYFGAGTRLSVL.

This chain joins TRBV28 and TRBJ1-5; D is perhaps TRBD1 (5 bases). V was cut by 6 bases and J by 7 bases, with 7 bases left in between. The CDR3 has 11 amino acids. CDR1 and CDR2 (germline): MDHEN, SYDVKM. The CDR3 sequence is CASRRGQPQHF. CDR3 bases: TGTGCCAGCAGGCGGGGGCAGCCCCAGCATTTT.

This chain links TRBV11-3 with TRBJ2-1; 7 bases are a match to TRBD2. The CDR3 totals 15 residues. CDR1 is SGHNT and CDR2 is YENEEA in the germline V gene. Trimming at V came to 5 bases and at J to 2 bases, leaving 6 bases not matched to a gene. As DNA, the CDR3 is TGTGCCAGCAGCCCCGGGAGGCGAACCTACAATGAGCAGTTCTTC. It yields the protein CASSPGRRTYNEQFF.